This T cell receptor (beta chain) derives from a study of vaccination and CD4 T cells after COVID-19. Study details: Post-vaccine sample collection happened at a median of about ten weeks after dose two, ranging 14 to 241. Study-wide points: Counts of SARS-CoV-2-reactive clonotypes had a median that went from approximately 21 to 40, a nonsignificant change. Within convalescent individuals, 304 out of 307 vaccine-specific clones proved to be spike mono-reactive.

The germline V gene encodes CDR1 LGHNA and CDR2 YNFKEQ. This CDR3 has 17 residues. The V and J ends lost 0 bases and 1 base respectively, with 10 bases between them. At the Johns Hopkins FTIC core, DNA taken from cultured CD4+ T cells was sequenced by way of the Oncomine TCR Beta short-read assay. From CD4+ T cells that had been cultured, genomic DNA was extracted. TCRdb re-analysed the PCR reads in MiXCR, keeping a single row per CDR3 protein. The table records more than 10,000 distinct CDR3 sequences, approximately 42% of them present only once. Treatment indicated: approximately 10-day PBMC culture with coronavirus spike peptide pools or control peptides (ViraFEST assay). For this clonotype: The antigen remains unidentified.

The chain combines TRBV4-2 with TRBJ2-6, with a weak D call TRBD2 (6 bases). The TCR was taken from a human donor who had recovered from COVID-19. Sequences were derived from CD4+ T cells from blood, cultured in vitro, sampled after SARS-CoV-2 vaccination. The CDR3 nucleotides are TGTGCCAGCAGCCAAGAGGTCCGGGGGTCTGGGGCCAACGTCCTGACTTTC. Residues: CASSQEVRGSGANVLTF.